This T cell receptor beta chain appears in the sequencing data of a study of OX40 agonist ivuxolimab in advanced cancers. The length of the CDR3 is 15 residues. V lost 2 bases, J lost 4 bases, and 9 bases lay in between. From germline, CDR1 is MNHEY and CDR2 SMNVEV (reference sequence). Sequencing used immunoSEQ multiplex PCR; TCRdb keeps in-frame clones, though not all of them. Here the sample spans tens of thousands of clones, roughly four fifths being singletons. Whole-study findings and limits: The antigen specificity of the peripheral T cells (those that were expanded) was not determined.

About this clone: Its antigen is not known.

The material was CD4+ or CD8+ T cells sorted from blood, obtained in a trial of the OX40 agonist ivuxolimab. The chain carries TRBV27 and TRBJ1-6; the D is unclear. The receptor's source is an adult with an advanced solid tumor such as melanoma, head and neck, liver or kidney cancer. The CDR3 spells CASSLAARYNSPLHF. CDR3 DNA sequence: TGTGCCAGCAGTTTAGCGGCCAGGTATAATTCACCCCTCCACTTT.